This T cell receptor beta chain came from a study of PD-L1 blockade in urothelial cancer. Study context: From 0 to 3 prior chemotherapy regimens had been given to the patients. Blood was subjected to analysis at 3 weeks (second dose) and 6 weeks following treatment start.

Deletions cut 0 bases from V and 8 bases from J, with 10 bases between. The germline V gene encodes CDR1 SGHNT and CDR2 YENEEA. This CDR3 spans 14 amino acids. This sample's time point: peripheral blood 6 weeks after treatment start. Disease in patients was locally advanced or metastatic urothelial carcinoma. Profiling relied on immunoSEQ multiplex PCR, and the TCRdb table lists in-frame clones only, not all of them. The table has tens of thousands of clones, 82% seen once. Here the sequenced sample was PBMCs, taken around atezolizumab (anti-PD-L1) treatment. This sequence was found in a man between 65 and 85 years old with urothelial cancer. J is TRBJ2-2 and V is TRBV11-3, with D maybe TRBD1 (5 bases). The CDR3 nucleotides read TGTGCCAGCAGCTTAGATGCAGGGCTAGGGGAGCTGTTTTTT. Protein product: CASSLDAGLGELFF.